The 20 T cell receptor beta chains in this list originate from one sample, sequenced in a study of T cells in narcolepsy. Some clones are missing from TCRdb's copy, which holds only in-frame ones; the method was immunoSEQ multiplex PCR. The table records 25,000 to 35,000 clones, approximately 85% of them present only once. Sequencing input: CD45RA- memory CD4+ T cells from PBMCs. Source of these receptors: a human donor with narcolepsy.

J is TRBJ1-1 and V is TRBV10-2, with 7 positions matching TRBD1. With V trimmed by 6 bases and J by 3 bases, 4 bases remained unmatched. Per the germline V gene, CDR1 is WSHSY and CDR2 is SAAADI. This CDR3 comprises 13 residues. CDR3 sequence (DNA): TGCGCCAGCAGAGGTACAGGGGACACTGAAGCTTTCTTT. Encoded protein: CASRGTGDTEAFF.

This CDR3 is CASTRDRQETQYF. The CDR3 DNA reads as TGTGCCAGTACGCGGGACAGGCAAGAGACCCAGTACTTC. This chain joins TRBV2 and TRBJ2-5, with 8 bases identical to TRBD1. CDR1 SNHLY and CDR2 FYNNEI come from the germline V gene. The V segment lost 9 bases and the J segment 2 bases; nucleotides outside the gene matches: 5. The CDR3 is 13 amino acids.

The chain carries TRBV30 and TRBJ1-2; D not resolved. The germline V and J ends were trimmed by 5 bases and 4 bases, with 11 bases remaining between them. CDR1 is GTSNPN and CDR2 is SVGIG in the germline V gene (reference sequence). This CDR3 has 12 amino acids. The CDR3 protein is CAWSRVSYGYTF. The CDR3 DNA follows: TGTGCCTGGTCTAGGGTCAGCTATGGCTACACCTTC.

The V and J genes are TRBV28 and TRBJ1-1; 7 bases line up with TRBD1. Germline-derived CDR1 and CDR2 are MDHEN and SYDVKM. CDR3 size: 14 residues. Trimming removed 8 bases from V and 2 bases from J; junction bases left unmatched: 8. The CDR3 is CASSTQGTNTEAFF. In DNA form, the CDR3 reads TGTGCCAGCTCAACACAGGGGACAAACACTGAAGCTTTCTTT. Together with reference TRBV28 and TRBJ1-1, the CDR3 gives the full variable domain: DVKVTQSSRYLVKRTGEKVFLECVQDMDHENMFWYRQDPGLGLRLIYFSYDVKMKEKGDIPEGYSVSREKKERFSLILESASTNQTSMYLCASSTQGTNTEAFFGQGTRLTVV.

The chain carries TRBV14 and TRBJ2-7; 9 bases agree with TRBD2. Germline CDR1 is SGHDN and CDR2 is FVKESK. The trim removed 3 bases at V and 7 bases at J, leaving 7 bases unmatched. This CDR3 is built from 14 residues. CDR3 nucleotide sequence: TGTGCCAGCAGCCAGGCGAGCGGGAGGCGTGAGCAGTACTTC. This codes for CASSQASGRREQYF.

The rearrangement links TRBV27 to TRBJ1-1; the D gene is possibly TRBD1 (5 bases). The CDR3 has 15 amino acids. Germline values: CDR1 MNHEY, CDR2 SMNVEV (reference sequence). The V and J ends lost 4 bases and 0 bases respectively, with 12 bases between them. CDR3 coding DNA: TGTGCCAGCAGTTCCCGGGACGGTCTGAACACTGAAGCTTTCTTT. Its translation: CASSSRDGLNTEAFF.

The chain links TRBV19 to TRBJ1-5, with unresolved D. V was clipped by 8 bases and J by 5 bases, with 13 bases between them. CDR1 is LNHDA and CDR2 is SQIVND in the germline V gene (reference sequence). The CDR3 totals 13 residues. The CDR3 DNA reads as TGTGCCAGTTCTGAGCGCGGCGATCAGCCCCAGCATTTT. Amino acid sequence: CASSERGDQPQHF. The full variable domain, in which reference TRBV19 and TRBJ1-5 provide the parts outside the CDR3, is DGGITQSPKYLFRKEGQNVTLSCEQNLNHDAMYWYRQDPGQGLRLIYYSQIVNDFQKGDIAEGYSVSREKKESFPLTVTSAQKNPTAFYLCASSERGDQPQHFGDGTRLSIL.

DNA of the CDR3: TGCGCCAGCAGCTTCCTAGGGGCCCAGATGGATGAGCAGTTCTTC. Its translation is CASSFLGAQMDEQFF. J is TRBJ2-1 and V is TRBV5-1, with a possible D match to TRBD1 (5 bases). V was trimmed by 2 bases and J by 8 bases, leaving 17 bases between them. The CDR3 is 15 residues long. Germline CDR1 and CDR2: SGHRS and YFSETQ.

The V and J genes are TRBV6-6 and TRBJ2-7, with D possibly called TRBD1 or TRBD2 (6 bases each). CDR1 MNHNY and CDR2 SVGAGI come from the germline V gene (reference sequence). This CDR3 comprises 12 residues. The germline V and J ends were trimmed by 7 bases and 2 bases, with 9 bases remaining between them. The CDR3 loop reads CASKGGPYEQYF. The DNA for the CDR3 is TGTGCCAGCAAGGGGGGACCCTACGAGCAGTACTTC.

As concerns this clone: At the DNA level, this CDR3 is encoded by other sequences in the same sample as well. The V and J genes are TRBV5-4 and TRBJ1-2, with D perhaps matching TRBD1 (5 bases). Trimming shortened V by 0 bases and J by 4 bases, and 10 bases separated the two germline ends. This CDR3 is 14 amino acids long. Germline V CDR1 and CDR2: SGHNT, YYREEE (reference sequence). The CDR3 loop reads CASSLVDQGYGYTF. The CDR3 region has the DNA TGTGCCAGCAGCTTGGTAGACCAGGGCTATGGCTACACCTTC. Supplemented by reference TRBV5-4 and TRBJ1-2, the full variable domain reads ETGVTQSPTHLIKTRGQQVTLRCSSQSGHNTVSWYQQALGQGPQFIFQYYREEENGRGNFPPRFSGLQFPNYSSELNVNALELDDSALYLCASSLVDQGYGYTFGSGTRLTVV.

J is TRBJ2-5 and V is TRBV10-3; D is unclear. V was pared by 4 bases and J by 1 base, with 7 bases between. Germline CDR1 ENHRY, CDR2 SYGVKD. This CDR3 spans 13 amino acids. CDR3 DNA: TGTGCCATCAGTGCGGCGGCCCAAGAGACCCAGTACTTC. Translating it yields CAISAAAQETQYF.

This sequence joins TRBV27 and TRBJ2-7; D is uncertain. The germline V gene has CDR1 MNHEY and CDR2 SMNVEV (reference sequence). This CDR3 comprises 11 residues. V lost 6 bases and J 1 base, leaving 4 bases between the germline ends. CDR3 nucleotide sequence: TGTGCCAGCAGGGGGTCCTACGAGCAGTACTTC. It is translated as CASRGSYEQYF.

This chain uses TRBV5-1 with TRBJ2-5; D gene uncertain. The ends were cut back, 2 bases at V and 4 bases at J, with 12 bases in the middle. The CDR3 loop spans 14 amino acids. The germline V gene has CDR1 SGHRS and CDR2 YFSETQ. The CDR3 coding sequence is TGCGCCAGCAGCTTAGGGTCGGTTAGAGAGACCCAGTACTTC. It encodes CASSLGSVRETQYF.

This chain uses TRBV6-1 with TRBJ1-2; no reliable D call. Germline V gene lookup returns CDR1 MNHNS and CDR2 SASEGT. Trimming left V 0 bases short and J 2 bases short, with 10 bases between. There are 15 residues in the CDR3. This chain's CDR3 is CASSEAGLGNYGYTF. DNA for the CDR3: TGTGCCAGCAGTGAAGCGGGGTTGGGGAACTATGGCTACACCTTC.

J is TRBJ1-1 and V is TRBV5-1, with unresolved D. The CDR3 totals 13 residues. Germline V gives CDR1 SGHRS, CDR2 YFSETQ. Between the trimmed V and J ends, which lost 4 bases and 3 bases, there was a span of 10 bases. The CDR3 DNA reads TGCGCCAGCAGCCCGTTACCTGACACTGAAGCTTTCTTT. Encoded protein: CASSPLPDTEAFF.

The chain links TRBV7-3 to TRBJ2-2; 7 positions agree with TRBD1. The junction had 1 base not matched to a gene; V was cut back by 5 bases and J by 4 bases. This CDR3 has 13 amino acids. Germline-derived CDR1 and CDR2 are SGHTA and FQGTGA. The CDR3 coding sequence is TGTGCCAGCAGCAGACAGGGCACCGGGGAGCTGTTTTTT. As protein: CASSRQGTGELFF.

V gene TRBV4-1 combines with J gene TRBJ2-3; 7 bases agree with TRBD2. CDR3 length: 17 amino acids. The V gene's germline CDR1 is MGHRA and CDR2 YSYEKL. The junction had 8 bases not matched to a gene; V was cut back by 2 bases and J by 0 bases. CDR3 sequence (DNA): TGCGCCAGCAGCCAAAAGCCTAGCGGATCTAGCACAGATACGCAGTATTTT. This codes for CASSQKPSGSSTDTQYF.

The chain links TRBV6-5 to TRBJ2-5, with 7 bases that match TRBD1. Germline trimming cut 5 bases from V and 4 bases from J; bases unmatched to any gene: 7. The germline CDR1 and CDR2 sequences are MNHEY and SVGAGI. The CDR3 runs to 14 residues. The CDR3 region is CASSQRQGGETQYF. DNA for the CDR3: TGTGCCAGCAGTCAACGACAGGGTGGAGAGACCCAGTACTTC.

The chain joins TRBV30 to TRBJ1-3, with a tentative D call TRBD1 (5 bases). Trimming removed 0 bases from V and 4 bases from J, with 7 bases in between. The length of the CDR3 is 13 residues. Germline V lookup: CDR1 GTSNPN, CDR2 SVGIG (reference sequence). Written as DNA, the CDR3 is TGTGCCTGGAGTGTGGGGCGAGGAAACACCATATATTTT. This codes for CAWSVGRGNTIYF.

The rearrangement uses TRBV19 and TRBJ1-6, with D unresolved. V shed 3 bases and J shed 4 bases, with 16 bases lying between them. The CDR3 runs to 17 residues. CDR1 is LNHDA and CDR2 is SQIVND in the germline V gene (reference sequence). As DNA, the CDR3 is TGTGCCAGTAGTATGGGCAGAGGGAGGGCGTATAATTCACCCCTCCACTTT. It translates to CASSMGRGRAYNSPLHF.